The source of this TCR beta chain is a study of early T cells in non-severe SARS-CoV-2 infection. Study information: Sequencing of bulk RNA from unsorted whole blood was done, without chain pairing. Study-wide points: Private and CD4 specificities were missed by VDJdb matching, which favored anti-spike CD8 responses.

Individual cDNA molecules carried attached unique molecular identifiers. Via MiXCR, TCRdb re-called the 5' RACE reads, giving one row per CDR3 protein. The table lists 110,000 or so distinct CDR3 sequences, roughly an eighth of them singletons, with around 3.2% in the top ten. This CDR3 is built from 15 residues. The V segment lost 4 bases and the J segment 8 bases; nucleotides outside the gene matches: 5. Germline assignment: CDR1 SGHRS and CDR2 YFSETQ. On this clonotype: Its antigen is unidentified.

V gene TRBV5-1 combines with J gene TRBJ2-1, with TRBD2 matching over 14 bases. The sample was whole blood. The clonotype comes from an adult who was a healthcare worker with PCR-confirmed SARS-CoV-2 infection or an uninfected control (not recorded which). In DNA form, the CDR3 reads TGCGCCAGCAGCGCGGGACTAGCGGGAGCCCATGAGCAGTTCTTC. Translating gives CASSAGLAGAHEQFF.